This T cell receptor beta chain emerged from a study of T-cell memory formation after mild COVID-19. Study findings and constraints: Most CD4+ clones that shrank were in CM and EM, while CD8+ ones turned up in EMRA. Later expanders leaned CD4+, whereas clones that contracted between day 15 and 85 were balanced CD4/CD8. Pre-infection memory harbored some responding clones, suggesting cross-reactive memory joined.

On this clonotype itself: No antigen is known for it.

Constant-segment primers were used for 5'RACE, and the resulting TCR alpha and TCR beta cDNA libraries carried sample barcodes and UMIs. One entry per CDR3 protein results from TCRdb running MiXCR on the 5' RACE reads. The sample holds tens of thousands of distinct CDR3 sequences, approximately 15% seen once. CDR1 is SNHLY, CDR2 FYNNEI, per germline. V was pared by 2 bases and J by 7 bases, with 17 bases between. The CDR3 totals 16 residues. This chain connects TRBV2 to TRBJ1-4; possible D gene TRBD1, 5 bases. Input material: PBMCs or a T cell subset sorted from them (not recorded which). The source of this sequence is an adult woman who had mild COVID-19 (a few samples of this study predate the infection). Cell type and time point are not known. This CDR3 is CASSEPGEGRGEKLFF. The DNA of the CDR3 is TGTGCCAGCAGTGAACCGGGGGAGGGCCGGGGTGAAAAACTGTTTTTT. Full variable domain (missing parts from reference TRBV2 and TRBJ1-4): EPEVTQTPSHQVTQMGQEVILRCVPISNHLYFYWYRQILGQKVEFLVSFYNNEISEKSEIFDDQFSVERPDGSNFTLKIRSTKLEDSAMYFCASSEPGEGRGEKLFFGSGTQLSVL.